The 16 T cell receptor beta chains below come from one sample, sequenced in a study of radiotherapy plus CTLA-4 blockade in lung cancer. The protocol was immunoSEQ multiplex PCR, while the TCRdb copy is restricted to in-frame clones and leaves out a portion. In the table there are 47,000 or so clones, approximately 81% of which are singletons. Sequences were derived from peripheral blood, sampled from a patient treated with radiotherapy plus ipilimumab. The receptors shown here come from a human donor with non-small cell lung cancer whose response to radiotherapy plus ipilimumab could not be evaluated.

The table lists this clone with a count of one. The chain links TRBV11-3 to TRBJ2-1; 8 nucleotides agree with TRBD2. The CDR3 runs to 16 residues. The ends lost 0 bases at V and 9 bases at J; junction bases unmatched: 10. The V gene's germline CDR1 is SGHNT and CDR2 YENEEA. CDR3 sequence: CASSLDPGTSRGEQFF. DNA for the CDR3: TGTGCCAGCAGCTTAGATCCTGGGACTAGTCGCGGTGAGCAGTTCTTC.

The rearrangement uses TRBV4-1 and TRBJ1-1; tentatively, D is TRBD1 (5 bases). This CDR3 has 17 residues. V lost 4 bases and J lost 1, with 19 bases in between. The V gene's germline CDR1 is MGHRA and CDR2 YSYEKL. In DNA form, the CDR3 reads TGCGCCAGCAGCCTCCCCGAACGGCGGGGCCCGAACACTGAAGCTTTCTTT. Encoded protein: CASSLPERRGPNTEAFF.

The rearrangement links TRBV2 to TRBJ1-3; D gene uncertain. V was trimmed by 3 bases and J by 0 bases, leaving 9 bases between them. Germline CDR1 reads SNHLY; CDR2 reads FYNNEI. The CDR3 spans 15 residues. The CDR3 is CASSDFRFSGNTIYF. CDR3 nucleotide sequence: TGTGCCAGCAGTGATTTCAGGTTCTCTGGAAACACCATATATTTT.

This chain links TRBV5-1 with TRBJ1-5; D perhaps matches TRBD1 (6 bases). This CDR3 comprises 16 residues. V was trimmed by 1 base and J by 0 bases, leaving 11 bases between them. The germline V gene has CDR1 SGHRS and CDR2 YFSETQ. CDR3 nucleotides: TGCGCCAGCAGCTTGTGGGGGGGCAATAGCAATCAGCCCCAGCATTTT. Translated: CASSLWGGNSNQPQHF.

The rearrangement joins TRBV7-2 to TRBJ2-1; maybe TRBD2 (6 bases). Germline-derived CDR1 and CDR2 are SGHTA and FQGNSA. V lost 7 bases and J 9 bases, leaving 16 bases between the germline ends. This CDR3 region has 13 residues. The CDR3 loop reads CASTNVAEGEQFF. The CDR3 DNA sequence: TGTGCCAGCACCAACGTCGCGGAGGGTGAGCAGTTCTTC.

This sequence joins TRBV4-1 and TRBJ2-6; 11 positions match TRBD1. This CDR3 has 17 residues. V was pared by 4 bases and J by 2 bases, with 4 bases of the junction left unmatched. Per the germline V gene, CDR1 is MGHRA and CDR2 is YSYEKL. In nucleotides, the CDR3 is TGCGCCAGCAGCCTTGGACAGGGGGCGCCTGGGGCCAACGTCCTGACTTTC. Amino acids: CASSLGQGAPGANVLTF.

The chain has TRBV9 and TRBJ1-3, with D unclear. The V end was cut by 4 bases, the J end by 7 bases, with 6 bases between. The germline gives CDR1 SGDLS, CDR2 YYNGEE. The CDR3 contains 11 residues. The CDR3 DNA is TGTGCCAGCAGCTCCCCGAACACCATATATTTT. Its protein product is CASSSPNTIYF.

V and J are TRBV27 and TRBJ1-2, with 8 bases fitting TRBD1. Germline values: CDR1 MNHEY, CDR2 SMNVEV (reference sequence). The CDR3 is 13 amino acids. J gave up 3 bases and V 6 bases, and 3 bases lay outside the gene matches. In DNA form, the CDR3 reads TGTGCCAGCAGAACGGACAGGGACTATGGCTACACCTTC. Its protein product is CASRTDRDYGYTF.

The gene calls are TRBV19 and TRBJ1-5; tentatively, D is TRBD1 (5 bases). This CDR3 is 13 amino acids long. Trimming shortened V by 7 bases and J by 2 bases, and 9 bases separated the two germline ends. Per the germline V gene, CDR1 is LNHDA and CDR2 is SQIVND (reference sequence). In DNA, the CDR3 is TGTGCCAGTAATAGCAGGGGCAATCAGCCCCAGCATTTT. This encodes CASNSRGNQPQHF.

As for this clone: Germline is not matched at one junction end, which may reflect a read error. This chain connects TRBV2 to TRBJ2-2, with 8 bases aligning to TRBD2. The CDR3 is made up of 18 amino acids. The germline V gene has CDR1 SNHLY and CDR2 FYNNEI. The CDR3: CASREGVGKRGGAGELFF. The CDR3 bases are TGTGCCAGCAGAGAAGGAGTCGGGAAACGGGGGGGGGCCGGGGAGCTGTTTTTT.

This clone was picked up one time. The chain recombines TRBV4-2 with TRBJ2-3; 10 bases map to TRBD2. Germline V gene data show CDR1 as LGHNA and CDR2 as YNFKEQ. The CDR3 is made up of 18 amino acids. V gave up 2 bases and J gave up 3 bases; unmatched junction bases: 11. This CDR3 reads CASSQLTPSGSGTDTQYF. The CDR3 DNA sequence: TGTGCCAGCAGCCAACTGACCCCTAGCGGGAGCGGAACAGATACGCAGTATTTT.

In its sample, this clone was seen a few times. The chain links TRBV5-1 to TRBJ2-5, with D possibly being TRBD1 (5 bases). Trimming took 0 bases from V and 5 from J, leaving 11 bases between them. Germline V gene sequence: CDR1 SGHRS, CDR2 YFSETQ. The CDR3 loop spans 14 amino acids. CDR3 bases: TGCGCCAGCAGCTTGGCGCAGGGATGGGAGACCCAGTACTTC. Translated, it gives CASSLAQGWETQYF.

V and J are TRBV28 and TRBJ1-5; 10 nucleotides line up with TRBD1. The V segment lost 4 bases and the J segment 12 bases; nucleotides outside the gene matches: 18. Germline V lookup: CDR1 MDHEN, CDR2 SYDVKM. The CDR3 consists of 17 residues. CDR3 in amino acids: CASSSNSGTGAFSGQHF. The CDR3 DNA reads as TGTGCCAGCAGTTCAAACTCCGGGACAGGGGCCTTCTCGGGCCAGCATTTT.

The chain employs TRBV15 and TRBJ1-5, with unresolved D. Looked up from germline, CDR1 is LNHNV and CDR2 is YYDKDF (reference sequence). The CDR3 is 14 residues long. Between the trimmed V and J ends, which lost 5 bases and 5 bases, there was a span of 13 bases. The CDR3 region is CATSAPQADQPQHF. The CDR3 DNA is TGTGCCACCAGCGCCCCCCAGGCCGATCAGCCCCAGCATTTT.

This clone was picked up one time. The chain is built from TRBV4-2 and TRBJ1-2, with D possibly TRBD1 on 5 matching bases. V lost 3 bases, J lost 4 bases, and 21 bases lay in between. The CDR3 runs 17 residues. Germline lookup yields CDR1 LGHNA and CDR2 YNFKEQ. CDR3 sequence: CASSHLGPRDPLYGYTF. CDR3 nucleotide sequence: TGTGCCAGCAGCCATCTGGGGCCGCGAGATCCCCTCTATGGCTACACCTTC.

Notes on this clone: Other nucleotide sequences from this sample produce the same CDR3. The chain couples TRBV11-2 to TRBJ2-5; tentative D call: TRBD1 (5 bases). This CDR3 is 13 amino acids long. Germline V gives CDR1 SGHAT, CDR2 FQNNGV. With 1 base removed from V and 4 bases from J, the gap between germline ends came to 7 bases. The CDR3 loop reads CASSLGQLETQYF. The DNA of the CDR3 is TGTGCCAGCAGCTTAGGACAGTTAGAGACCCAGTACTTC.